Detailed here is one TCR beta chain. Its cognate antigen is unknown. This CDR3 has 12 residues. CDR1 is PRHDT, CDR2 FYEKMQ, per germline (reference sequence). The ends were cut back, 3 bases at V and 4 bases at J, with 6 bases in the middle. These data come from a study of beta chain features in type 1 diabetes. Study conclusions and caveats: Any PCR bias toward short templates would affect both groups alike. Patients with Type 1 diabetes showed moderately but significantly shorter TCRB CDR3s in all four CD4+ subsets.

Reverse transcription of all isolated RNA meant that expressed TCRB transcripts were sequenced. The assay was immunoSEQ multiplex PCR, and TCRdb's table has in-frame clones only and misses some. The repertoire holds roughly 450,000 clones, with about 10% as singletons. What was sequenced was naive CD4+ T cells from blood. This chain joins TRBV13 and TRBJ1-1; no firm D call. The sequence was obtained from a woman younger than 30 in good health. CDR3 nucleotide sequence: TGTGCCAGCAGCTTTGCCTTCACTGAAGCTTTCTTT. This sequence encodes CASSFAFTEAFF.